These T cell receptor beta chains were read from a single sample in a study of vaccination and CD4 T cells after COVID-19. TCRdb processed the PCR reads anew with MiXCR; each CDR3 protein has one entry. Here the sample spans tens of thousands of distinct CDR3 sequences, 36% being singletons. Their antigen targets remain unknown. The sample here was CD4+ T cells from blood, cultured in vitro, taken about 7 months after SARS-CoV-2 vaccination. The source is a human donor who had recovered from COVID-19. The CDR3 runs from the conserved cysteine through the conserved F or W. A D gene is named only where the DNA matches it firmly. Part of the rows lack a size; the others show once, few, many or a class for expanded clones.

size,J,D,V,CDR3,DNA
NA,TRBJ2-2,NA,TRBV19,CASSIRGLYTGELFF,TGTGCCAGTAGTATCCGCGGACTGTACACCGGGGAGCTGTTTTTT
NA,TRBJ2-2,TRBD1,TRBV15,CATGRGLMNTGELFF,TGTGCCACGGGAAGGGGGCTGATGAACACCGGGGAGCTGTTTTTT
few,TRBJ1-5,NA,TRBV6-2/TRBV6-3,CASSSNDGHNQPQHF,TGTGCCAGCAGCTCGAATGACGGACACAATCAGCCCCAGCATTTT
few,TRBJ2-3,TRBD1,TRBV7-9,CASSNRGASTDTQYF,TGTGCCAGCAGTAACAGGGGCGCGAGCACAGATACGCAGTATTTT
NA,TRBJ2-5,NA,TRBV5-4,CASSFGGEETQYF,TGTGCCAGCAGCTTCGGCGGGGAAGAGACCCAGTACTTC
NA,TRBJ2-3,NA,TRBV27,CASSLITDTQYF,TGTGCCAGCAGTTTAATTACAGATACGCAGTATTTT
NA,TRBJ2-3,TRBD1,TRBV20-1,CSALAGTGHLTDTQYF,TGCAGTGCTTTGGCGGGGACAGGGCATCTCACAGATACGCAGTATTTT
NA,TRBJ2-5,NA,TRBV28,CALGSPEDSSIYLCSVRRQETQYF,NA
NA,TRBJ1-2,NA,TRBV20-1,CSAYRAGSYGYTF,TGCAGTGCGTACCGGGCGGGCAGCTATGGCTACACCTTC
NA,TRBJ1-2,NA,TRBV28,CASSWGGSGGYTF,TGTGCCAGCAGTTGGGGGGGTTCGGGAGGCTACACCTTC
NA,TRBJ2-1,TRBD2,TRBV29-1,CSVDSGRYNEQFF,TGCAGCGTTGATAGCGGGAGATACAATGAGCAGTTCTTC
NA,TRBJ2-7,TRBD2,TRBV20-1,CSARDGGLVSGEQYF,TGCAGTGCTAGAGATGGTGGACTAGTTTCCGGGGAGCAGTACTTC
NA,TRBJ1-5,NA,TRBV28,CASTLMAGASHQPQHF,TGTGCCAGCACCCTAATGGCAGGGGCCAGTCATCAGCCCCAGCATTTT
few,TRBJ2-7,NA,TRBV7-9,CASSLVQGQEQYF,TGTGCCAGCAGCTTAGTCCAGGGTCAAGAGCAGTACTTC
NA,TRBJ2-2,TRBD1,TRBV29-1,CSGWDSYTGELFF,TGCAGCGGTTGGGACAGCTACACCGGGGAGCTGTTTTTT
NA,TRBJ1-5,NA,TRBV15,CATSSFRGGNQPQHF,TGTGCCACCAGCAGTTTCAGGGGAGGCAATCAGCCCCAGCATTTT
NA,TRBJ1-5,NA,TRBV28,CASSSSKGHRNQPQHF,TGTGCCAGCAGTTCATCAAAAGGACATCGAAATCAGCCCCAGCATTTT
few,TRBJ2-3,TRBD2,TRBV24-1,CATTASAGVADTQYF,TGTGCCACCACGGCGTCGGCGGGAGTGGCAGATACGCAGTATTTT
few,TRBJ2-5,NA,TRBV7-9,CASSLGGDFQETQYF,TGTGCCAGCAGCTTAGGAGGGGACTTCCAAGAGACCCAGTACTTC
medium-sized,TRBJ2-3,TRBD2,TRBV15,CATSREGSGRSADTQYF,TGTGCCACCAGCAGAGAGGGTAGCGGGAGAAGTGCAGATACGCAGTATTTT
NA,TRBJ2-5,NA,TRBV7-9,CASSSDSPETQYF,TGTGCCAGCAGCTCGGACAGCCCAGAGACCCAGTACTTC
NA,TRBJ2-1,TRBD1,TRBV28,CASVTGGTGGYNEQFF,TGTGCCAGCGTAACGGGGGGGACAGGGGGCTACAATGAGCAGTTCTTC
NA,TRBJ2-3,TRBD2,TRBV27,CASRTWTSGEGGTDTQYF,TGTGCCAGCAGAACCTGGACTAGCGGGGAGGGAGGCACAGATACGCAGTATTTT
NA,TRBJ1-1,NA,TRBV5-4,CASSPGGLGRGTEAFF,TGTGCCAGCAGCCCAGGAGGTCTCGGTCGGGGCACTGAAGCTTTCTTT
NA,TRBJ2-5,NA,TRBV5-1,CASSLAGWEETQYF,TGCGCCAGCAGCTTGGCAGGATGGGAAGAGACCCAGTACTTC
few,TRBJ2-1,TRBD2,TRBV20-1,CSARDAAGGSYNEQFF,TGCAGTGCTAGAGACGCAGCGGGAGGGTCCTACAATGAGCAGTTCTTC
NA,TRBJ2-3,TRBD2,TRBV6-1,CASRVSGSSADTQYF,TGTGCCAGCAGAGTTAGCGGGAGTAGTGCAGATACGCAGTATTTT
NA,TRBJ2-7,NA,TRBV7-2,CATRSGGLNEQYF,TGTGCCACTCGCTCCGGAGGGCTGAACGAGCAGTACTTC
NA,TRBJ1-2,NA,TRBV28,CASSQGAGEFYGYTF,TGTGCCAGCAGCCAAGGGGCAGGGGAATTCTATGGCTACACCTTC
NA,TRBJ2-1,TRBD2,TRBV6-4,CASSVAGTSGYNEQFF,TGTGCCAGCAGTGTGGCCGGGACTAGCGGCTACAATGAGCAGTTCTTC
NA,TRBJ1-1,NA,TRBV28,CASSSSWTVWNTEAFF,TGTGCCAGCAGTTCCTCGTGGACAGTATGGAACACTGAAGCTTTCTTT
NA,TRBJ2-3,TRBD1,TRBV20-1,CSARDLDRGFADTQYF,TGCAGTGCTAGAGACCTAGACAGGGGTTTCGCAGATACGCAGTATTTT
NA,TRBJ2-1,TRBD2,TRBV6-5,CASSYSPGLAATEQFF,TGTGCCAGCAGTTACTCCCCCGGACTAGCGGCAACAGAGCAGTTCTTC
few,TRBJ2-1,NA,TRBV20-1,CSGFDNEQFF,TGCAGTGGCTTTGACAATGAGCAGTTCTTC
NA,TRBJ2-5,TRBD2,TRBV19,CASSGTSGETQYF,TGTGCCAGTAGCGGGACTAGCGGAGAGACCCAGTACTTC
NA,TRBJ2-3,NA,TRBV6-1,CASSGRTGGTDTQYF,TGTGCCAGCAGTGGGCGGACCGGAGGGACAGATACGCAGTATTTT
NA,TRBJ2-7,TRBD1,TRBV7-9,CASSLDRITGEQYF,TGTGCCAGCAGCTTGGACAGGATCACGGGCGAGCAGTACTTC
NA,TRBJ2-7,NA,TRBV6-1,CASSGGVPSYEQYF,TGTGCCAGCAGTGGAGGGGTCCCCTCCTACGAGCAGTACTTC
few,TRBJ2-3,TRBD1,TRBV7-3,CASSSGTGTDTQYF,TGTGCCAGCAGCTCCGGGACAGGGACAGATACGCAGTATTTT
NA,TRBJ2-7,NA,TRBV7-2,CASSLYYEQYF,TGTGCCAGCAGCTTATACTACGAGCAGTACTTC
NA,TRBJ1-2,TRBD1,TRBV7-9,CASSLAGTANYGYTF,TGTGCCAGCAGCTTAGCCGGGACAGCTAACTATGGCTACACCTTC
medium-sized,TRBJ1-1,TRBD1,TRBV7-9,CASSLPPRGGTEAFF,TGTGCCAGCAGCTTACCGCCCAGGGGGGGGACTGAAGCTTTCTTT
NA,TRBJ2-7,TRBD1,TRBV6-5,CASSYRGQGVGEQYF,TGTGCCAGCAGTTATAGGGGACAGGGAGTAGGCGAGCAGTACTTC
once,TRBJ1-2,TRBD1,TRBV29-1,CSVRDRGRNGYTF,TGCAGCGTCCGGGACAGGGGGCGGAATGGCTACACCTTC
NA,TRBJ2-7,NA,TRBV7-9,CASSLGQGVSYEQYF,TGTGCCAGCAGCTTAGGGCAGGGTGTCTCCTACGAGCAGTACTTC
few,TRBJ2-4,NA,TRBV7-2,CASSLVGLGIQYF,TGTGCCAGCAGCTTAGTTGGCTTGGGCATTCAGTACTTC
NA,TRBJ2-3,TRBD1,TRBV6-5,CASSSRQGRTDTQYF,TGTGCCAGCAGTTCGAGACAGGGGAGGACAGATACGCAGTATTTT
NA,TRBJ2-3,TRBD2,TRBV7-2,CASSRLAGSSTDTQYF,TGTGCCAGCAGCCGACTAGCGGGATCATCCACAGATACGCAGTATTTT
few,TRBJ2-6,NA,TRBV6-1,CASRSRSGANVLTF,TGTGCCAGTCGCAGCAGGTCTGGGGCCAACGTCCTGACTTTC
medium-sized,TRBJ2-1,NA,TRBV20-1,CSARDLGRVTEQFF,TGCAGTGCTAGAGATCTCGGCAGGGTGACTGAGCAGTTCTTC
NA,TRBJ1-1,NA,TRBV12-3/TRBV12-4,CASSFGRNTEAFF,TGTGCCAGCAGTTTTGGAAGGAACACTGAAGCTTTCTTT